The rows below give T cell receptor beta chains drawn from one sample of a study of CD8 T cells in cerebrospinal fluid in Alzheimer's disease. TCRdb re-called the 10x single-cell sequencing reads and gives one entry per CDR3 protein, without DNA. There are around 730 distinct CDR3 sequences in the sample, with 15% to 25% held by the top ten. The material sequenced was cerebrospinal fluid. Every receptor here comes from a human donor in good health. Both conserved end residues are part of each CDR3. Clone sizes are given selectively: once, few, many, or a class where the clone is expanded.

medium-sized	TRBJ1-6	15	TRBV27	CASSISGTVNSPLHF
medium-sized	TRBJ2-2	15	TRBV27	CASRRGLAGTGELFF
NA	TRBJ2-1	12	TRBV12-3/TRBV12-4	CASSRPTAEQFF
medium-sized	TRBJ2-3	16	TRBV7-9	CASSTWTGESTDTQYF
large	TRBJ2-7	15	TRBV4-1	CASSQGGGSLYEQYF
medium-sized	TRBJ1-2	12	TRBV27	CASRRGNYGYTF
medium-sized	TRBJ2-6	14	TRBV10-3	CAIADSSGANVLTF
NA	TRBJ1-5	14	TRBV23-1	CASSRKRNSQPQHF
medium-sized	TRBJ2-2	16	TRBV12-3/TRBV12-4	CASSLRAGGNTGELFF
large	TRBJ1-3	15	TRBV5-1	CASSSGQGFGNTIYF
medium-sized	TRBJ1-5	14	TRBV2	CASRGQGRNQPQHF
medium-sized	TRBJ2-2	14	TRBV6-5	CASAQYANTGELFF
medium-sized	TRBJ2-7	11	TRBV6-5	CASSRQGEQYF
medium-sized	TRBJ1-4	15	TRBV18	CASSPPEGRGEKLFF
medium-sized	TRBJ1-3	15	TRBV15	CATLSGPSSGNTIYF
large	TRBJ2-1	14	TRBV3-1	CASSQDKSYNEQFF
medium-sized	TRBJ1-1	13	TRBV7-2	CASSLGGTTEAFF
medium-sized	TRBJ1-1	14	TRBV2	CASTRQGRGTEAFF
medium-sized	TRBJ1-1	12	TRBV29-1	CSAGDGYTEAFF
large	TRBJ2-1	16	TRBV29-1	CSVDLPTGLNYNEQFF
medium-sized	TRBJ1-1	16	TRBV18	CASSRSTGGMNTEAFF
medium-sized	TRBJ1-4	15	TRBV5-1	CASSQVGGGNEKLFF
large	TRBJ1-4	15	TRBV6-1	CASSSRAATNEKLFF
large	TRBJ2-1	15	TRBV12-3/TRBV12-4	CASSFVSGGGYEQFF